This TCR beta chain stems from a study of cytomegalovirus exposure and HLA in healthy donors. The CDR3 spans 12 residues. In germline, CDR1 is LNHDA, CDR2 SQIVND (reference sequence). Trimming left V 4 bases short and J 4 bases short, with 8 bases between. The table came from immunoSEQ multiplex PCR; TCRdb's copy has only in-frame clones and leaves some out. The sample holds roughly 330,000 clones, 87% seen once. Comment on this clone: What it binds is unknown.

Overall study results and limits: There were some public TCRs occurring in many donors, but most TCR sequences were rare. The authors listed 150 to 200 TCR beta chains as cytomegalovirus-associated.

The sample taken for sequencing was PBMCs. J is TRBJ2-7 and V is TRBV19; D uncertain. This receptor was identified in a woman in her twenties or thirties in good health and CMV-seropositive. CDR3 in amino acids: CASSTARYEQYF. The CDR3 nucleotides read TGTGCCAGTAGTACGGCGCGATACGAGCAGTACTTC.